The next 5 T cell receptor beta chains were all read from a single sample in a study of T cell clonality in common variable immunodeficiency. Study outcomes and limitations: Fewer deletions and N-nucleotide insertions were reportedly seen in common variable immunodeficiency TCR beta sequences.

Their antigen targets remain unknown. Data came from immunoSEQ multiplex PCR; TCRdb stores just in-frame clones and leaves some out. The sample gives about 42,000 clones, none seen only once, and the top ten clones hold 5% to 6.5%. Sequencing input: peripheral blood mononuclear cells. These receptors were collected from a human donor with common variable immunodeficiency.

Points on this clone: The observed sequence ends 3 residues before the CDR3 terminus, with the missing tail filled in from the germline J gene. The rearrangement links TRBV7-2 to TRBJ1-5; tentative D call: TRBD1 (6 bases). Per the germline V gene, CDR1 is SGHTA and CDR2 is FQGNSA. V was clipped by 5 bases and J by 1 base, with 9 bases between them. The CDR3 is 14 amino acids. This CDR3 is CASSPTGSNQPQHF. The covered CDR3 bases are TGTGCCAGCAGCCCCACAGGGAGCAATCAGCCC.

Turning to this clone: The read ends 3 residues early relative to the CDR3; the germline J gene fills the gap. This chain joins TRBV11-1 and TRBJ2-3; 10 positions agree with TRBD2. The CDR3 loop spans 14 amino acids. V shed 5 bases, J shed 6 bases, and the junction held 5 bases outside the gene matches. CDR1 is SGHAT, CDR2 FQDESV, per germline (reference sequence). The CDR3 DNA, read in part, is TGTGCCAGCAGCCGGACTAGCGGTGTTGATACG. This translates into CASSRTSGVDT. The whole CDR3 is CASSRTSGVDTQYF.

In the case of this clone: The CDR3 extends 3 residues past the end of the read, so its final part is completed from the germline J gene. The chain links TRBV7-2 to TRBJ2-7; D possibly corresponds to TRBD2 (6 bases). Per germline, CDR1 SGHTA and CDR2 FQGNSA. The germline V and J ends were trimmed by 7 bases and 0 bases, with 16 bases remaining between them. The CDR3 is 15 residues long. Here the CDR3 reads CASTLRAGPSYEQYF. Incomplete CDR3 DNA: TGTGCCAGCACTCTAAGAGCGGGCCCCTCCTACGAG. The full variable domain, rest sourced from reference TRBV7-2 and TRBJ2-7, is GAGVSQSPSNKVTEKGKDVELRCDPISGHTALYWYRQSLGQGLEFLIYFQGNSAPDKSGLPSDRFSAERTGGSVSTLTIQRTQQEDSAVYLCASTLRAGPSYEQYFGPGTRLTVT.

This clone was seen ten or more times. The read is 3 residues too short to cover the CDR3 end, so that end is filled in from the germline J gene. The rearrangement uses TRBV6-2 or TRBV6-3 and TRBJ2-7, with unresolved D. CDR1 is MNHEY and CDR2 is SVGEGT in the germline V gene. There are 14 residues in the CDR3. Between the trimmed V and J ends, which lost 0 bases and 2 bases, there was a span of 8 bases. The sequenced part of the CDR3 DNA is TGTGCCAGCAGTTACTCGATTGGCCCCTACGAG. It codes for CASSYSIGPYE. The full CDR3 protein reads CASSYSIGPYEQYF.

A remark on this clone: The observed sequence ends 3 residues before the CDR3 terminus, with the missing tail filled in from the germline J gene. This chain links TRBV2 with TRBJ2-5, with D perhaps TRBD1 (5 bases). The germline gives CDR1 SNHLY, CDR2 FYNNEI. Trimming stripped 8 bases from V and 4 bases from J, with 23 bases between. This CDR3 contains 16 residues. The CDR3 DNA, read in part, is TGTGCCAGCTTATTATCGGCAGGGTGGTTGTTAGAGACC. Amino acid sequence: CASLLSAGWLLET. The full-length CDR3 reads as CASLLSAGWLLETQYF.